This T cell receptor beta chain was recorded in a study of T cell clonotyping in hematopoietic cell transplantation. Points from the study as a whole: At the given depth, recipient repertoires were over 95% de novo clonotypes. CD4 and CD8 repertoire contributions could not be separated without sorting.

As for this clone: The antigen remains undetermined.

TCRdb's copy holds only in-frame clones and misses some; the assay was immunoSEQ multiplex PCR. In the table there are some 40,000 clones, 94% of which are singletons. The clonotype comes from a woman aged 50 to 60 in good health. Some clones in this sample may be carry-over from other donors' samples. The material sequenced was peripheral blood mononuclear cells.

The DNA of the CDR3 is TGTGCCAGCAGCTTTGGGGGGAACAACGAGCAGTACTTC. This translates into CASSFGGNNEQYF. V usage is TRBV11-2 and J usage is TRBJ2-7; D possibly corresponds to TRBD2 (6 bases). The CDR3 has 13 residues. Germline values: CDR1 SGHAT, CDR2 FQNNGV. Trimming cost V 3 bases and J 5 bases, with 11 bases left between them.